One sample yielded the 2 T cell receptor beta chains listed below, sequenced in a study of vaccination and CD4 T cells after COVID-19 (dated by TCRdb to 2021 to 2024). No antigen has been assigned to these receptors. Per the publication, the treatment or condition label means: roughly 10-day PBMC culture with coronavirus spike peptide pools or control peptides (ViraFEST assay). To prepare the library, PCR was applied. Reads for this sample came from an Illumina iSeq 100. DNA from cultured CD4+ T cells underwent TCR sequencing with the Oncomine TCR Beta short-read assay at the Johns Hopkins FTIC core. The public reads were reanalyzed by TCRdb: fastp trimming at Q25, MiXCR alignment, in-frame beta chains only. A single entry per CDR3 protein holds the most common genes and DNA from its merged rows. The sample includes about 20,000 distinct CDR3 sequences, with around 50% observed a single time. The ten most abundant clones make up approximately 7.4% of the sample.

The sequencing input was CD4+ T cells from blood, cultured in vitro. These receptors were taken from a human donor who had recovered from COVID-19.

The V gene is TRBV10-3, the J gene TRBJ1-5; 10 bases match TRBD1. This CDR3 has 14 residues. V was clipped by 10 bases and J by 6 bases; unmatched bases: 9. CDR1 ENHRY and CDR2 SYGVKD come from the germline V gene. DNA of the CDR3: TGTGCCACCGCCGACAGGGGGCAAGGTCAGCCCCAGCATTTT. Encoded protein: CATADRGQGQPQHF.

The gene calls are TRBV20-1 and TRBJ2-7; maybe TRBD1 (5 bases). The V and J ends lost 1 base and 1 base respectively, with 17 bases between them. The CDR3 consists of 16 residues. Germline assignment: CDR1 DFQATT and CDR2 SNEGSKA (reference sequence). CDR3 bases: TGCAGTGCTAGAGCCCCAGGGTATACAAGGTCCTACGAGCAGTACTTC. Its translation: CSARAPGYTRSYEQYF.